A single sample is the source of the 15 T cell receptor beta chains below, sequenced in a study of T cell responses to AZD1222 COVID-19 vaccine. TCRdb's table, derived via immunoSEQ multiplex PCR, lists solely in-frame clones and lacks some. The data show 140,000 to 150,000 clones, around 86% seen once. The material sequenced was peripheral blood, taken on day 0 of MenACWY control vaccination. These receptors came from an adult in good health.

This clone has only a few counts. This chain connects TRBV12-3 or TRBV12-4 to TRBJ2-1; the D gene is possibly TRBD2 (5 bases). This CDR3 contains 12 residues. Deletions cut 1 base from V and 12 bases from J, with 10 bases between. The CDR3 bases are TGTGCCAGCAGTTTAGTGGAGGCAGGGCAGTTCTTC. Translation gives CASSLVEAGQFF.

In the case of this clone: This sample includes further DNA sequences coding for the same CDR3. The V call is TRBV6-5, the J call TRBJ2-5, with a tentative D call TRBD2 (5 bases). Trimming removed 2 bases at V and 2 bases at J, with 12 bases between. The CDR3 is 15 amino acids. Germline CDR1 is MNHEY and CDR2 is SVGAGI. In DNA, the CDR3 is TGTGCCAGCAGTTACCAAGGACTCGATCAAGAGACCCAGTACTTC. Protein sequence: CASSYQGLDQETQYF.

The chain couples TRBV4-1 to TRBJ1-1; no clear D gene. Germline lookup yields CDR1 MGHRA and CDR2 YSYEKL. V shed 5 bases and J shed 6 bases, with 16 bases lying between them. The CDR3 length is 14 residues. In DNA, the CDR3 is TGCGCCAGCAGCTCAATGACAATTATGGCTGAAGCTTTCTTT. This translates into CASSSMTIMAEAFF.

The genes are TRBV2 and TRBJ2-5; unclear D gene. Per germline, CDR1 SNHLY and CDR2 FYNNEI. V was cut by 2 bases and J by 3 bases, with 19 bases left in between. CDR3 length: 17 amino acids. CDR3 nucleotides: TGTGCCAGCAGTGAATCTCGGAGCCGGAGACCGGAAGAGACCCAGTACTTC. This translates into CASSESRSRRPEETQYF.

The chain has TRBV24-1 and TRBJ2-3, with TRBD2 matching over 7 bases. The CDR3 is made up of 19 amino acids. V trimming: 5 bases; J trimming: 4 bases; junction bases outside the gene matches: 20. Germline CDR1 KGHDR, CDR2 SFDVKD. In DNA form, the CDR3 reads TGTGCCACCAGTGTCAGCGGGGAGACCCCGCCCTCTAAGGCAGATACGCAGTATTTT. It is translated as CATSVSGETPPSKADTQYF.

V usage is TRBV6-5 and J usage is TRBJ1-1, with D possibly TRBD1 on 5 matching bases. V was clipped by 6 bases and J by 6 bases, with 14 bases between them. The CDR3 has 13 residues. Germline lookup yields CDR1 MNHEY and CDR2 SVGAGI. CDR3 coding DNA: TGTGCCAGCAGAGAGGGAGGAGGGGCTGAAGCTTTCTTT. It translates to CASREGGGAEAFF.

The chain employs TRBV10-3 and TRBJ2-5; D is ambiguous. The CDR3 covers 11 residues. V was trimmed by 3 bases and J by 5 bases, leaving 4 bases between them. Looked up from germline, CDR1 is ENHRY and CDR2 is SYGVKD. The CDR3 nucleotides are TGTGCCATCAGTGAACACGAGACCCAGTACTTC. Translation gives CAISEHETQYF.

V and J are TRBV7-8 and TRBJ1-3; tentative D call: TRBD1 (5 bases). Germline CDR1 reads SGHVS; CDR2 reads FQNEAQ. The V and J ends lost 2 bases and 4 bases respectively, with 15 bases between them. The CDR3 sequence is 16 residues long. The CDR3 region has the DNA TGTGCCAGCAGCTTACGATCCTCCAGGGAGGGAAACACCATATATTTT. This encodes CASSLRSSREGNTIYF.

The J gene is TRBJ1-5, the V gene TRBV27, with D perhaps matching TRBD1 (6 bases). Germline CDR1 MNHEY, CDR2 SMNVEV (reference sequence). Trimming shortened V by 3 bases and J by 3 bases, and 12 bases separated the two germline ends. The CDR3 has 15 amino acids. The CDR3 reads CASSFGGQNNQPQHF. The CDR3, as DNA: TGTGCCAGCAGTTTCGGAGGACAGAACAATCAGCCCCAGCATTTT.

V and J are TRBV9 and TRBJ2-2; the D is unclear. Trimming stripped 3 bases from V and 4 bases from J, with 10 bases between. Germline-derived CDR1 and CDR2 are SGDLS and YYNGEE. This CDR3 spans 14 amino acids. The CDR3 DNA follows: TGTGCCAGCAGCGCGACATTTAGCACCGGGGAGCTGTTTTTT. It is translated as CASSATFSTGELFF. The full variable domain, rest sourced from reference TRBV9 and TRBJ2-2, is DSGVTQTPKHLITATGQRVTLRCSPRSGDLSVYWYQQSLDQGLQFLIQYYNGEERAKGNILERFSAQQFPDLHSELNLSSLELGDSALYFCASSATFSTGELFFGEGSRLTVL.

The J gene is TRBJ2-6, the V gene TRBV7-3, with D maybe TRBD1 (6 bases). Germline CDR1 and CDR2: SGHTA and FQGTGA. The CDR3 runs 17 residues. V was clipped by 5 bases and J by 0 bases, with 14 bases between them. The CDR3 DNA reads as TGTGCCAGCAGCGGCAGGGGTTTAAGCTCTGGGGCCAACGTCCTGACTTTC. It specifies CASSGRGLSSGANVLTF.

CDR3 amino acids: CASSSGAKLESYEQYF. In DNA form, the CDR3 reads TGTGCCAGCAGCTCCGGGGCCAAATTAGAGTCCTACGAGCAGTACTTC. The rearrangement links TRBV9 to TRBJ2-7; D possibly uses TRBD1 or TRBD2 (5 bases each). CDR3 length: 16 residues. CDR1 is SGDLS, CDR2 YYNGEE, per germline. Between the trimmed V and J ends, which lost 4 bases and 1 base, there was a span of 18 bases. Full variable domain (missing parts from reference TRBV9 and TRBJ2-7): DSGVTQTPKHLITATGQRVTLRCSPRSGDLSVYWYQQSLDQGLQFLIQYYNGEERAKGNILERFSAQQFPDLHSELNLSSLELGDSALYFCASSSGAKLESYEQYFGPGTRLTVT.

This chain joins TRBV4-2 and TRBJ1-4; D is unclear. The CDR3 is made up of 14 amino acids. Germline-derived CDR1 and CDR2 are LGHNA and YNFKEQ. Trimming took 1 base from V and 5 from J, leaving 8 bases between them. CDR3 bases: TGTGCCAGCAGCCAAGTTGAAAGCAATGAAAAACTGTTTTTT. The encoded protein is CASSQVESNEKLFF.

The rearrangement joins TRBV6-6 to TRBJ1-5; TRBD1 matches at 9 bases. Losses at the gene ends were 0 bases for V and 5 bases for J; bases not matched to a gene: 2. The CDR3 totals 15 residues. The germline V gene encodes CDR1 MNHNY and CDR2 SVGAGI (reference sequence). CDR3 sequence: CASSYSGTGHQPQHF. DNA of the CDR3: TGTGCCAGCAGTTACTCCGGGACAGGGCATCAGCCCCAGCATTTT.

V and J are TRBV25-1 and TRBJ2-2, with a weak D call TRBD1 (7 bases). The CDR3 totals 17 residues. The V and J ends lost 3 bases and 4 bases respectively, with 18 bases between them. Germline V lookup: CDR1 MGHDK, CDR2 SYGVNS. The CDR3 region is CASSDPIDREATGELFF. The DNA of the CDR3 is TGTGCCAGCAGTGACCCCATTGACAGGGAGGCCACCGGGGAGCTGTTTTTT. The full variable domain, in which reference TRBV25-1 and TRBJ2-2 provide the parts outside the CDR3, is EADIYQTPRYLVIGTGKKITLECSQTMGHDKMYWYQQDPGMELHLIHYSYGVNSTEKGDLSSESTVSRIRTEHFPLTLESARPSHTSQYLCASSDPIDREATGELFFGEGSRLTVL.